This T cell receptor (beta chain) originates from a study of response to subunit inactivated influenza vaccine. General study points: Authors suggested each seasonal influenza vaccination recruits few new T cells.

This clonotype was observed many times. Its antigen is not identified. The CDR3 is 15 amino acids. The trim removed 3 bases at V and 0 bases at J, leaving 2 bases unmatched. TCRdb ran MiXCR on the RT-PCR reads and lists one entry per CDR3 protein. The repertoire holds about 830,000 distinct CDR3 sequences, with less than 20% as singletons. The gene calls are TRBV12-3 or TRBV12-4 and TRBJ2-7; TRBD1 matches 10 bases. This sequence was found in a man aged 50-60 years who received an inactivated influenza vaccine. The sequencing used PBMCs from blood, collected roughly 5 days after vaccination. DNA for the CDR3: TGTGCCAGCAGTTTGGGACAGGGGCTCTCCTACGAGCAGTACTTC. It is translated as CASSLGQGLSYEQYF.